This TCR beta chain comes out of a study of tumour-infiltrating T cells in Burkitt lymphoma. Whole-study context: Overall and progression-free survival were predicted by productive clonality.

Profiled with immunoSEQ multiplex PCR; TCRdb holds only in-frame clones, not every one. The sample consists of 7,500 to 8,500 clones, under 85% of them appearing once. The CDR3 extends over 13 amino acids. Trimming at V came to 3 bases and at J to 5 bases, leaving 1 base not matched to a gene. Germline V lookup: CDR1 KGHSH, CDR2 LQKENI. The specimen was tumor tissue. The chain combines TRBV18 with TRBJ2-3; TRBD2 matches 8 bases. This receptor was taken from a human donor with diffuse large B-cell lymphoma. DNA for the CDR3: TGTGCCAGCTCACCGAGCGGGGGAGATACGCAGTATTTT. Translation gives CASSPSGGDTQYF.